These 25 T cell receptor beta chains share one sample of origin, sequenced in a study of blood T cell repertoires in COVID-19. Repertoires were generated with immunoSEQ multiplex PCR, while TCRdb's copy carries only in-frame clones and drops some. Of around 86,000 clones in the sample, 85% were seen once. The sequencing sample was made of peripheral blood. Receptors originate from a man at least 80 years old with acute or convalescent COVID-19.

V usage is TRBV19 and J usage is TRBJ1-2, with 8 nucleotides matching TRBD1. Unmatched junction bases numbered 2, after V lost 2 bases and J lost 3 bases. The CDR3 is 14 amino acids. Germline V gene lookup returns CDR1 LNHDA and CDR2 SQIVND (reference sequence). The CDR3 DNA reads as TGTGCCAGTAGTATACAGGGGGCGGACTATGGCTACACCTTC. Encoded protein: CASSIQGADYGYTF.

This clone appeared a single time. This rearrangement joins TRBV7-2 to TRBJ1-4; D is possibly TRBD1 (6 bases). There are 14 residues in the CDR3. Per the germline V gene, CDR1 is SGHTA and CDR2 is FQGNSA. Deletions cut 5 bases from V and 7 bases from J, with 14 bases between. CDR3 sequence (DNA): TGTGCCAGCAGCCCTTTGGGGGCTTTTGAAAAACTGTTTTTT. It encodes CASSPLGAFEKLFF.

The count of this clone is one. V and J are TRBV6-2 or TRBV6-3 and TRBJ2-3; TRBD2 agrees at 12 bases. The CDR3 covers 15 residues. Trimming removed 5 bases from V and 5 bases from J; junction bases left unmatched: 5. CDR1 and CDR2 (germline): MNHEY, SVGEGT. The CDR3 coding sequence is TGTGCCAGCAGTGCTAGCGGGAGGGCCGTAGATACGCAGTATTTT. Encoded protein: CASSASGRAVDTQYF.

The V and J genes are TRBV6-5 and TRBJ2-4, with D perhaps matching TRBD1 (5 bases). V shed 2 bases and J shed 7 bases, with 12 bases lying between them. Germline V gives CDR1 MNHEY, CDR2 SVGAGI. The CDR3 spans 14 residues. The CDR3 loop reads CASSYGQGKNIQYF. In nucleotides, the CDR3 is TGTGCCAGCAGTTACGGACAAGGGAAGAACATTCAGTACTTC.

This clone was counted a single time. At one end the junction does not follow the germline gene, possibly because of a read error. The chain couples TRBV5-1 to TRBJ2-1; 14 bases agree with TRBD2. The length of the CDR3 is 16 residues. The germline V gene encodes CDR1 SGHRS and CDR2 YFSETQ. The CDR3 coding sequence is TGCGCCAGCAGCGAGGGACTAGCGGGAGTCTACGATGAGCAGTTCTTC. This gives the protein CASSEGLAGVYDEQFF. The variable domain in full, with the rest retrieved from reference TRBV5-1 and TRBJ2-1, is KAGVTQTPRYLIKTRGQQVTLSCSPISGHRSVSWYQQTPGQGLQFLFEYFSETQRNKGNFPGRFSGRQFSNSRSEMNVSTLELGDSALYLCASSEGLAGVYDEQFFGPGTRLTVL.

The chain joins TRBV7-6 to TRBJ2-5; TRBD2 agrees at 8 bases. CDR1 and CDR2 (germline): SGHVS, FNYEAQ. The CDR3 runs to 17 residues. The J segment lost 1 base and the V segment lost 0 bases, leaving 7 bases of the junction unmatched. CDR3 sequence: CASSLASGGVGQETQYF. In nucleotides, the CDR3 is TGTGCCAGCAGCTTAGCGTCGGGAGGGGTGGGCCAAGAGACCCAGTACTTC.

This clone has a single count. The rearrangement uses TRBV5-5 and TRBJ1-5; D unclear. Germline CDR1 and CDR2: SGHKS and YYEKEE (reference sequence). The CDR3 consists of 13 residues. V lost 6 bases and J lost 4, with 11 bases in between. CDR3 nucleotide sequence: TGTGCCAGCAATTTGGCAGGAAATCAGCCCCAGCATTTT. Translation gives CASNLAGNQPQHF. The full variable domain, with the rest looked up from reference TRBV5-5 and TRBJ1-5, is DAGVTQSPTHLIKTRGQQVTLRCSPISGHKSVSWYQQVLGQGPQFIFQYYEKEERGRGNFPDRFSARQFPNYSSELNVNALLLGDSALYLCASNLAGNQPQHFGDGTRLSIL.

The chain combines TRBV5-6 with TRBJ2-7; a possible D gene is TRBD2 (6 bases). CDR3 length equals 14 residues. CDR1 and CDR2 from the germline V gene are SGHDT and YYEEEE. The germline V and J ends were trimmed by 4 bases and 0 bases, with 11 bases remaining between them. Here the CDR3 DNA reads TGTGCCAGCAGCATGGGACTTTCCTCCTACGAGCAGTACTTC. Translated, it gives CASSMGLSSYEQYF.

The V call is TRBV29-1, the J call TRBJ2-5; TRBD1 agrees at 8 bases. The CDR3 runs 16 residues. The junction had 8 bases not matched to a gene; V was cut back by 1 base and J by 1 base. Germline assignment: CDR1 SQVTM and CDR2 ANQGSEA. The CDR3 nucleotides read TGCAGCGTTGAAGGAATCCAACAGGGGGGCCAAGAGACCCAGTACTTC. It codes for CSVEGIQQGGQETQYF.

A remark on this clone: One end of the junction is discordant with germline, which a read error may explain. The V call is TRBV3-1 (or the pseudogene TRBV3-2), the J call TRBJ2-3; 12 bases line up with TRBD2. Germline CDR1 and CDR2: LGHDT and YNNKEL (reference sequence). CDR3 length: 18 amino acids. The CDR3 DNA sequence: TGTGCCAGCAGCCAAGTGTCTAGCGGGAGGGTTTCACACAGATACGCAGTATTT. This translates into CASSQVSSGRVSHRYAVF.

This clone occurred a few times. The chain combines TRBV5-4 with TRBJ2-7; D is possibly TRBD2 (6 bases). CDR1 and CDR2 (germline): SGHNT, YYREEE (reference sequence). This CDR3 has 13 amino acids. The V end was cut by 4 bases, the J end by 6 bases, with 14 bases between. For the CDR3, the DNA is TGTGCCAGCAGCGTTTGGGCTAGCGCCGAGCAGTACTTC. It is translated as CASSVWASAEQYF.

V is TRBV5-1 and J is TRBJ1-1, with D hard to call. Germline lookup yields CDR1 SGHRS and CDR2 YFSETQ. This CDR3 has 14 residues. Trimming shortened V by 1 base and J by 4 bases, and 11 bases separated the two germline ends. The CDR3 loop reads CASSLYGGSTEAFF. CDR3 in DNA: TGCGCCAGCAGCTTGTACGGAGGGAGCACTGAAGCTTTCTTT.

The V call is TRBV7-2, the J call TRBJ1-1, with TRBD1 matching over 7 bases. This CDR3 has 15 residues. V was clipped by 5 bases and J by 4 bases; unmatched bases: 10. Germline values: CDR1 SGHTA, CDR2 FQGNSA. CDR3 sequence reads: CASSPRAGGFTEAFF. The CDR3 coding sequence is TGTGCCAGCAGCCCCCGGGCAGGGGGATTCACTGAAGCTTTCTTT.

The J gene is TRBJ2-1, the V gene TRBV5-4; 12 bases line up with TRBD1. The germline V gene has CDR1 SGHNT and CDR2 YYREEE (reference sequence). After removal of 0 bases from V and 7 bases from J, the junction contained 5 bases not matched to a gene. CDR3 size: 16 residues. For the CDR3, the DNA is TGTGCCAGCAGCTTGGTAGGGACAGGGGGCACGAATGAGCAGTTCTTC. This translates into CASSLVGTGGTNEQFF.

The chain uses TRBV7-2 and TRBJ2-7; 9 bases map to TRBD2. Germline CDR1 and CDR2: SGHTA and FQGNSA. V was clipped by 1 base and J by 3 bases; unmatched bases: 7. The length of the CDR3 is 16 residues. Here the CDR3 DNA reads TGTGCCAGCAGCTTAGTCGGCGGGAGGGTATTCTACGAGCAGTACTTC. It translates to CASSLVGGRVFYEQYF.

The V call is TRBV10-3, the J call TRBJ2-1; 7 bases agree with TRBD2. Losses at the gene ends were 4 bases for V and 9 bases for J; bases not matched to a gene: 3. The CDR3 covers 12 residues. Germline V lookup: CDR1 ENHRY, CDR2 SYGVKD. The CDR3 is CAISVLATEQFF. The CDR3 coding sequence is TGTGCCATCAGTGTACTAGCGACTGAGCAGTTCTTC.

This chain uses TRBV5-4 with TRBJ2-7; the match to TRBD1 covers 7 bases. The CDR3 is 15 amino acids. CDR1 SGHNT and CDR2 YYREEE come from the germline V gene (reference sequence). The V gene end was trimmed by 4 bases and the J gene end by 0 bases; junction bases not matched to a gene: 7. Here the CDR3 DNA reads TGTGCCAGCAGCCCAACAGGGGCCGGCTCCTACGAGCAGTACTTC. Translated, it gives CASSPTGAGSYEQYF.

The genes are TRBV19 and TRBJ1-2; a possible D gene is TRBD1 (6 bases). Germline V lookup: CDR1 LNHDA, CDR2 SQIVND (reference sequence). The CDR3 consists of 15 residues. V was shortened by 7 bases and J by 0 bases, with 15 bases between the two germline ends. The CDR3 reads CASTTMDRANYGYTF. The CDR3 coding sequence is TGTGCCAGTACCACCATGGACAGAGCTAACTATGGCTACACCTTC.

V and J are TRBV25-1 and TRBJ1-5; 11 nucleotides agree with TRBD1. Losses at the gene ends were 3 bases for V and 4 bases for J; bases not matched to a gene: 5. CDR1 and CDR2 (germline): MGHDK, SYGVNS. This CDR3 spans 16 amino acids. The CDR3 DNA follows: TGTGCCAGCAGTGAGACCGGGACAGGGGGGAATCAGCCCCAGCATTTT. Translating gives CASSETGTGGNQPQHF.

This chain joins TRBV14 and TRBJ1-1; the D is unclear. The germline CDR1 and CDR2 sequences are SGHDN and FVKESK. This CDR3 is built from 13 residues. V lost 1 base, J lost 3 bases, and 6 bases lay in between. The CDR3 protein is CASSQVEHTEAFF. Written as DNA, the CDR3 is TGTGCCAGCAGCCAAGTGGAGCACACTGAAGCTTTCTTT.

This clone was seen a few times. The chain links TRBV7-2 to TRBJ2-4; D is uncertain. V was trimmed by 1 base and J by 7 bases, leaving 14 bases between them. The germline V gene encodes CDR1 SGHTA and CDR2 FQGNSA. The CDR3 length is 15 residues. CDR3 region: CASSLEVTQVNIQYF. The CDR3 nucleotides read TGTGCCAGCAGCTTAGAGGTCACCCAGGTCAACATTCAGTACTTC. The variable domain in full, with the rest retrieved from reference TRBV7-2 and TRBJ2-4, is GAGVSQSPSNKVTEKGKDVELRCDPISGHTALYWYRQSLGQGLEFLIYFQGNSAPDKSGLPSDRFSAERTGGSVSTLTIQRTQQEDSAVYLCASSLEVTQVNIQYFGAGTRLSVL.

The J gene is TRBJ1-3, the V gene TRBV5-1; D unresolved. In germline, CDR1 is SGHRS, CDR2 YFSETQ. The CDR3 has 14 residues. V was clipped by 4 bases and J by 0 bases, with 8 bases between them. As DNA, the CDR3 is TGCGCCAGCAGCCAACGGAGCTCTGGAAACACCATATATTTT. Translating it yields CASSQRSSGNTIYF.

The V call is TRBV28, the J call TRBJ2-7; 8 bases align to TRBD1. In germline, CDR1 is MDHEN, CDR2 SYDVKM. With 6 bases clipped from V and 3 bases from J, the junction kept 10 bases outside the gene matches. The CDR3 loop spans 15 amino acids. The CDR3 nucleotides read TGTGCCAGCAGCTCCCCCGGACAGGGCCACTACGAGCAGTACTTC. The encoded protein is CASSSPGQGHYEQYF.

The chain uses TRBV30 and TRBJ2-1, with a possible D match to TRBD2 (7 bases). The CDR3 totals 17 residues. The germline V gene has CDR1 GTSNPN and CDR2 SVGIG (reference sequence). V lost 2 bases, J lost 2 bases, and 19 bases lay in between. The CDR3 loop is CAWSSPRAGATYNEQFF. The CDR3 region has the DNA TGTGCCTGGAGTTCCCCGCGGGCGGGGGCCACCTACAATGAGCAGTTCTTC.

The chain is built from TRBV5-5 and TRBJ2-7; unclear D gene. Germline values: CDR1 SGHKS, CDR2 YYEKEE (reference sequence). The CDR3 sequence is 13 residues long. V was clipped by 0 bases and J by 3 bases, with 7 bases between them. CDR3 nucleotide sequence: TGTGCCAGCAGCTTGGAACAGCACTACGAGCAGTACTTC. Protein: CASSLEQHYEQYF.